The clone carrying this TCR beta chain was recorded at least ten times. The study reverse transcribed the entire isolated RNA, so it sequenced expressed TCRB transcripts. Assay: immunoSEQ multiplex PCR; the TCRdb copy retains only in-frame clones and omits some. The data contain roughly 150,000 clones, 8.5% to 14% of them singletons. The source of the sample is a study of beta chain features in type 1 diabetes. Germline CDR1 is SGHDN and CDR2 is FVKESK. V was pared by 4 bases and J by 2 bases, with 6 bases of the junction left unmatched. There are 16 residues in the CDR3. Sequencing used central memory CD4+ T cells from blood. The TCR comes from a young man in good health. The chain has TRBV14 and TRBJ2-5, with 11 bases aligning to TRBD2. The DNA of the CDR3 is TGTGCCAGCAGCCTACTAGCGGGGGCGGCGCAAGAGACCCAGTACTTC. Protein sequence: CASSLLAGAAQETQYF.